The next 15 T cell receptor beta chains were all read from a single sample in a study of Ad26.COV2.S vaccination and SARS-CoV-2 variants. Sequencing was performed with immunoSEQ multiplex PCR; in TCRdb, only in-frame clones are kept and a portion is missing. The sample lists around 300,000 clones, 75% to 90% seen once, with around 5.3% in the top ten. Documented treatment: roughly 20 received Ad26.COV2.S at low or high dose, single or two shots; 5 received placebo; per-sample allocation not given. The samples were gathered on day 63 after the first injection of vaccine or placebo. This specimen was peripheral blood, taken in a trial of Ad26.COV2.S vaccine versus placebo. The source is a person between 18 and 60 years old who received the Ad26.COV2.S COVID-19 vaccine or a placebo.

CDR3 protein: CASSLVTSGRRTGELFF. The DNA for the CDR3 is TGTGCCAGCAGCTTGGTTACCAGCGGGAGACGGACCGGGGAGCTGTTTTTT. The chain recombines TRBV5-6 with TRBJ2-2, with TRBD2 matching 8 bases. Trimming at V came to 0 bases and at J to 5 bases, leaving 9 bases not matched to a gene. CDR1 is SGHDT and CDR2 is YYEEEE in the germline V gene. The CDR3 extends over 17 amino acids.

The genes are TRBV3-1 (or the pseudogene TRBV3-2) and TRBJ2-1; no reliable D call. The CDR3 runs to 13 residues. CDR1 is LGHDT, CDR2 YNNKEL, per germline (reference sequence). Trimming took off 0 bases at V and 5 bases at J, with 5 bases between the two ends. In DNA form, the CDR3 reads TGTGCCAGCAGCCAAGACCGACACAATGAGCAGTTCTTC. It codes for CASSQDRHNEQFF.

CDR3 nucleotide sequence: TGTGCCAGCAGCGTAGGTCAGCGGACCACAGATACGCAGTATTTT. Protein sequence: CASSVGQRTTDTQYF. The chain joins TRBV9 to TRBJ2-3, with TRBD2 as a possible D gene (5 bases). The CDR3 contains 15 residues. V lost 0 bases, J lost 2 bases, and 10 bases lay in between. From germline, CDR1 is SGDLS and CDR2 YYNGEE.

The rearrangement joins TRBV19 to TRBJ2-1; the match to TRBD2 covers 12 bases. Germline CDR1 is LNHDA and CDR2 is SQIVND (reference sequence). The CDR3 is 16 amino acids. Unmatched junction bases numbered 8, after V lost 4 bases and J lost 7 bases. The CDR3 DNA sequence: TGTGCCAGTAGTACCTCTAGCGGGAGGGCCACTAATGAGCAGTTCTTC. Amino acids: CASSTSSGRATNEQFF.

V gene TRBV7-9 combines with J gene TRBJ2-7, with D tentatively TRBD1 or TRBD2 (5 bases each). The ends were cut back, 1 base at V and 3 bases at J, with 13 bases in the middle. CDR1 and CDR2 (germline): SEHNR, FQNEAQ (reference sequence). The CDR3 is 15 amino acids. The CDR3 here is CASSLVPKGSYEQYF. DNA of the CDR3: TGTGCCAGCAGCTTAGTCCCAAAGGGGAGCTACGAGCAGTACTTC.

The chain is built from TRBV11-2 and TRBJ2-4; the D gene is possibly TRBD1 (6 bases). Trimming took 5 bases from V and 0 from J, leaving 17 bases between them. This CDR3 region has 17 residues. Looked up from germline, CDR1 is SGHAT and CDR2 is FQNNGV. The DNA of the CDR3 is TGTGCCAGCAGCCCCGGGGAGACAGGACTAGCCAAAAACATTCAGTACTTC. Amino acid sequence: CASSPGETGLAKNIQYF.

This clone was recorded a few times. The genes are TRBV6-6 and TRBJ1-6; no clear D. Germline-derived CDR1 and CDR2 are MNHNY and SVGAGI (reference sequence). This CDR3 is built from 16 residues. The V end lost 5 bases, the J end lost 0 bases, and 11 bases lay between the germline ends. The CDR3 DNA sequence: TGTGCCAGCAGTCGGGAGACGAGCTCCTATAATTCACCCCTCCACTTT. This encodes CASSRETSSYNSPLHF.

Here the CDR3 reads CAWSIQETQYF. The DNA for the CDR3 is TGTGCCTGGAGTATTCAAGAGACCCAGTACTTC. The gene calls are TRBV30 and TRBJ2-5; D gene ambiguous. This CDR3 is built from 11 residues. The V gene's germline CDR1 is GTSNPN and CDR2 SVGIG (reference sequence). Trimming took off 2 bases at V and 2 bases at J, with 3 bases between the two ends.

This clone was observed a handful of times. The CDR3 spells CASRMDRPSNYGYTF. The DNA of the CDR3 is TGTGCCAGCAGAATGGACAGGCCCTCTAACTATGGCTACACCTTC. V gene TRBV5-4 combines with J gene TRBJ1-2, with 7 bases lining up with TRBD1. This CDR3 is 15 amino acids long. The junction had 7 bases not matched to a gene; V was cut back by 5 bases and J by 0 bases. From germline, CDR1 is SGHNT and CDR2 YYREEE (reference sequence).

The gene calls are TRBV28 and TRBJ2-2; TRBD1 agrees at 7 bases. V lost 5 bases and J lost 6; bases outside the gene matches: 12. Germline-derived CDR1 and CDR2 are MDHEN and SYDVKM. This CDR3 comprises 16 residues. The CDR3 nucleotides read TGTGCCAGCAGTCTCTTTGCAGGGGGTGTCTCCGGGGAGCTGTTTTTT. It yields the protein CASSLFAGGVSGELFF.

The chain combines TRBV27 with TRBJ1-1, with a possible D match to TRBD1 (5 bases). The length of the CDR3 is 16 residues. The germline V gene has CDR1 MNHEY and CDR2 SMNVEV (reference sequence). V was clipped by 1 base and J by 3 bases, with 15 bases between them. CDR3 bases: TGTGCCAGCAGTTTATTGGCGGCAGGGAAGTACACTGAAGCTTTCTTT. Amino acid sequence: CASSLLAAGKYTEAFF.

V is TRBV2 and J is TRBJ2-1; D not resolved. The CDR3 spans 13 residues. The V gene lost 4 bases and the J gene lost 6 bases, with 10 bases spanning the gap. Germline V gene data show CDR1 as SNHLY and CDR2 as FYNNEI. DNA for the CDR3: TGTGCCAGCAGTGTTAAGGTGATCAATGAGCAGTTCTTC. As protein: CASSVKVINEQFF.

The CDR3 here is CASSPLAGGSTDTQYF. DNA for the CDR3: TGTGCCAGCAGCCCCCTAGCGGGGGGTAGCACAGATACGCAGTATTTT. The rearrangement links TRBV14 to TRBJ2-3, with 11 bases identical to TRBD2. Germline V lookup: CDR1 SGHDN, CDR2 FVKESK. There are 16 residues in the CDR3. V dropped 4 bases and J dropped 0; count of bases not matched to a gene: 3.

The rearrangement joins TRBV6-1 to TRBJ2-4, with unresolved D. CDR1 is MNHNS and CDR2 is SASEGT in the germline V gene. With 1 base removed from V and 1 base from J, the gap between germline ends came to 11 bases. There are 16 residues in the CDR3. The CDR3: CASSEVGWVAKNIQYF. In DNA form, the CDR3 reads TGTGCCAGCAGTGAAGTAGGGTGGGTTGCCAAAAACATTCAGTACTTC.

Details on this clone: Other DNA sequences within the sample encode an identical CDR3. This chain uses TRBV6-5 with TRBJ2-1; TRBD1 matches 9 bases. Losses at the gene ends were 2 bases for V and 4 bases for J; bases not matched to a gene: 3. CDR3 length: 15 amino acids. The germline V gene encodes CDR1 MNHEY and CDR2 SVGAGI. The CDR3 nucleotides are TGTGCCAGCAGTTACGGGACAGGGTCTTACAATGAGCAGTTCTTC. Translated, it gives CASSYGTGSYNEQFF.